This T cell receptor beta chain was obtained from a study of PD-L1 blockade in urothelial cancer. At the level of the study: Analysis of blood occurred 3 weeks (second dose) and 6 weeks after treatment start.

Time point indicated: peripheral blood 6 weeks after treatment start. Notes on the study in general: A below-median TCR clonality in blood before treatment predicted better survival.

Libraries were prepared by immunoSEQ multiplex PCR; TCRdb keeps only in-frame clonotypes and omits some of them. The top ten clones hold 8% of a sample with about 30,000 clones, 89% of them seen once. About this clone itself: Antigen: not known.

The CDR3 covers 16 residues. CDR1 and CDR2 from the germline V gene are MNHEY and SMNVEV (reference sequence). V dropped 3 bases and J dropped 0; count of bases not matched to a gene: 4. The genes are TRBV27 and TRBJ2-2; 7 bases are shared with TRBD2. This TCR derives from an older man with urothelial cancer. The sequencing here drew on PBMCs, taken around atezolizumab (anti-PD-L1) treatment. The CDR3 DNA reads TGTGCCAGCAGTTTTGATCTAGCGGCGAACACCGGGGAGCTGTTTTTT. Its protein product is CASSFDLAANTGELFF.